The clone carrying this TCR beta chain was counted a few times. The antigen remains undetermined. The data were taken from a study of T cells after yellow fever vaccination. TCRdb re-called the 5' RACE reads with MiXCR, one entry per CDR3 protein. The sample lists under 600,000 distinct CDR3 sequences, 21% seen once, with 15% to 20% in the top ten. V was cut by 4 bases and J by 5 bases, with 32 bases left in between. The germline gives CDR1 SGHNT, CDR2 YYREEE (reference sequence). The CDR3 contains 20 residues. General observations from the study: The booster saw the reappearance of most primary-vaccination clones (around 96% CD4, 88% CD8).

This receptor was taken from a man aged 18 to 29 who received the YFV17D yellow fever vaccine. The V gene is TRBV5-4, the J gene TRBJ2-3; perhaps TRBD2 as D (5 bases). The sample here was PBMCs, taken less than 25 days after the first yellow fever vaccination. Here the CDR3 DNA reads TGTGCCAGCAGCCTGGATGGGTACAGCGCGGTGGGAGAGAGAAGAGATACGCAGTATTTT. Encoded protein: CASSLDGYSAVGERRDTQYF.